This T cell receptor beta chain was captured by sequencing in a study of vaccination effects on CD4 cells after COVID-19. Study-wide background: ViraFEST expansion of antigen-specific CD4+ T cells with viral peptide pools preceded sequencing.

Details on this clone: Its antigen is as yet unknown.

The assay was immunoSEQ multiplex PCR, and TCRdb's table has in-frame clones only and misses some. The table lists approximately 70,000 clones, 73% of them singletons. Culture lasted roughly 9 days before CD4+ T cell isolation. Two-dose vaccination with either BNT162b2 or mRNA-1273 was given to the participants. The V gene lost 0 bases and the J gene lost 3 bases, with 20 bases spanning the gap. From germline, CDR1 is ENHRY and CDR2 SYGVKD. The CDR3 is 18 amino acids. V is TRBV10-3 and J is TRBJ2-5, with D possibly matching TRBD1 (5 bases). The material sequenced was CD4+ T cells from PBMCs cultured without peptide, taken after COVID-19 vaccination. This clonotype originated in a human donor who received a COVID-19 vaccine. This CDR3 reads CAISESRGIQFTKETQYF. CDR3 bases: TGTGCCATCAGTGAGTCAAGGGGCATACAATTCACAAAAGAGACCCAGTACTTC.